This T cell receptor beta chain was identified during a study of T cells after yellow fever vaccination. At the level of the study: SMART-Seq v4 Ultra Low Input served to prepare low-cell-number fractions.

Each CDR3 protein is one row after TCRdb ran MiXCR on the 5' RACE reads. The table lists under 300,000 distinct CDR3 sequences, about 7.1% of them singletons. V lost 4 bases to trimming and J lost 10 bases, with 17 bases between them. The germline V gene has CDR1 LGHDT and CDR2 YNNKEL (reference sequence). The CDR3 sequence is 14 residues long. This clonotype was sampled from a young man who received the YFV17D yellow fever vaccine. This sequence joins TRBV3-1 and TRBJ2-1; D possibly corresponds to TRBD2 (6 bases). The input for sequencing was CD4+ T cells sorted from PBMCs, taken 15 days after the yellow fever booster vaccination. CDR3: CASSPGTSTPEQFF. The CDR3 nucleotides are TGTGCCAGCAGCCCCGGAACTAGCACCCCAGAGCAGTTCTTC.